Listed here are 10 T cell receptor beta chains from one sample, sequenced in a study of T cells in Graves' hyperthyroidism and ophthalmopathy. TCR beta CDR3 regions were amplified from RNA. Researchers ran a first-round RT-PCR on the TCR CDR3 using the HTBI primer set. TCRdb re-called the multiplex PCR reads with MiXCR, one entry per CDR3 protein. In the table there are 220,000 or so distinct CDR3 sequences, around 15% of which are singletons. The specimen sequenced was blood. These receptors came from a woman under 30 with Graves' ophthalmopathy.

In this sample, this clonotype turned up many times. The CDR3 loop reads CASSRQGIGANVLTF. The CDR3 coding sequence is TGTGCCAGCAGCCGACAGGGGATCGGGGCCAACGTCCTGACTTTC. The chain recombines TRBV7-3 with TRBJ2-6, with 8 bases aligning to TRBD1. This CDR3 spans 15 amino acids. V shed 5 bases, J shed 4 bases, and the junction held 4 bases outside the gene matches. The germline V gene has CDR1 SGHTA and CDR2 FQGTGA. The full variable domain, completed using reference TRBV7-3 and TRBJ2-6, is GAGVSQTPSNKVTEKGKYVELRCDPISGHTALYWYRQSLGQGPEFLIYFQGTGAADDSGLPNDRFFAVRPEGSVSTLKIQRTERGDSAVYLCASSRQGIGANVLTFGAGSRLTVL.

This clonotype appeared many times. The chain joins TRBV18 to TRBJ2-7; D possibly corresponds to TRBD2 (6 bases). CDR3 size: 16 residues. The V gene lost 0 bases and the J gene lost 6 bases, with 18 bases spanning the gap. Germline lookup yields CDR1 KGHSH and CDR2 LQKENI. In nucleotides, the CDR3 is TGTGCCAGCTCACCACCGGTGGGGGACTCCCTCGGCGAGCAGTACTTC. Protein product: CASSPPVGDSLGEQYF.

In this sample, this clonotype turned up many times. The rearrangement joins TRBV15 to TRBJ2-3; maybe TRBD2 (5 bases). Trimming shortened V by 5 bases and J by 6 bases, and 18 bases separated the two germline ends. The CDR3 consists of 15 residues. Germline V CDR1 and CDR2: LNHNV, YYDKDF (reference sequence). The CDR3 sequence: CATSPRGVQADTQYF. CDR3 sequence (DNA): TGTGCCACCAGCCCCCGGGGAGTCCAGGCGGATACGCAGTATTTT. Full variable domain (missing parts from reference TRBV15 and TRBJ2-3): DAMVIQNPRYQVTQFGKPVTLSCSQTLNHNVMYWYQQKSSQAPKLLFHYYDKDFNNEADTPDNFQSRRPNTSFCFLDIRSPGLGDTAMYLCATSPRGVQADTQYFGPGTRLTVL.

The genes are TRBV6-9 and TRBJ2-2; 13 bases match TRBD2. The CDR3 sequence is 15 residues long. J was trimmed by 7 bases and V by 4 bases; bases with no gene match: 3. The germline gives CDR1 MNHGY, CDR2 SVAAGI. The CDR3 loop reads CASSFGLAGDGELFF. CDR3 DNA sequence: TGTGCCAGCAGTTTCGGACTAGCGGGGGACGGGGAGCTGTTTTTT.

There are many counts of this clonotype. This chain links TRBV4-3 with TRBJ2-3, with 9 bases aligning to TRBD2. The CDR3 totals 17 residues. The germline gives CDR1 LGHNA, CDR2 YSLEER. The V and J ends lost 0 bases and 2 bases, in that order; junction bases with no gene match: 6. CDR3: CASSQELAGPATDTQYF. CDR3 nucleotide sequence: TGCGCCAGCAGCCAAGAACTAGCGGGCCCGGCCACAGATACGCAGTATTTT.

At least ten counts were recorded for this clonotype. The CDR3 DNA reads TGTGCCAGCAGCTTGATGGCAGCTTACGAGCAGTACTTC. Amino acids: CASSLMAAYEQYF. The chain recombines TRBV5-6 with TRBJ2-7, with D unresolved. The CDR3 covers 13 residues. Germline loops: CDR1 SGHDT, CDR2 YYEEEE. The V gene lost 1 base and the J gene lost 4 bases, with 9 bases spanning the gap.

This clonotype was seen repeatedly, ten times or more. The gene calls are TRBV3-1 and TRBJ1-1; D may be TRBD1 (5 bases). CDR1 is LGHDT and CDR2 is YNNKEL in the germline V gene (reference sequence). The CDR3 runs 13 residues. V shed 5 bases and J shed 7 bases, with 14 bases lying between them. The CDR3 protein is CASSYRPGSEAFF. CDR3 nucleotides: TGTGCCAGCAGCTACAGGCCGGGGAGTGAAGCTTTCTTT.

The sample holds many counts of this clonotype. CDR3 amino acids: CASSLEDRGNTIYF. CDR3 nucleotide sequence: TGTGCCAGCAGCTTAGAGGACAGAGGAAACACCATATATTTT. V is TRBV7-2 and J is TRBJ1-3, with a tentative D call TRBD1 (6 bases). The CDR3 has 14 residues. The V and J ends lost 1 base and 4 bases respectively, with 8 bases between them. The germline V gene encodes CDR1 SGHTA and CDR2 FQGNSA. The whole variable domain, filled in from reference TRBV7-2 and TRBJ1-3, reads GAGVSQSPSNKVTEKGKDVELRCDPISGHTALYWYRQSLGQGLEFLIYFQGNSAPDKSGLPSDRFSAERTGGSVSTLTIQRTQQEDSAVYLCASSLEDRGNTIYFGEGSWLTVV.

This clonotype has at least ten counts. The chain employs TRBV19 and TRBJ1-5; D is possibly TRBD1 (6 bases). This CDR3 has 16 residues. Germline V gene lookup returns CDR1 LNHDA and CDR2 SQIVND (reference sequence). V was pared by 4 bases and J by 3 bases, with 16 bases between. Here the CDR3 reads CASSTNRDNYNQPQHF. The CDR3 nucleotides are TGTGCCAGTAGTACCAACAGGGACAATTACAATCAGCCCCAGCATTTT.

This clonotype was detected ten times or more. The chain carries TRBV6-1 and TRBJ1-1; no clear D gene. The CDR3 extends over 15 amino acids. Germline V lookup: CDR1 MNHNS, CDR2 SASEGT. V lost 5 bases and J lost 3, with 16 bases in between. The CDR3 sequence: CASSYDSWGYTEAFF. The CDR3 DNA sequence: TGTGCCAGCAGTTACGATAGCTGGGGATACACTGAAGCTTTCTTT.